In this sample, the clone carrying this T cell receptor (beta chain) turned up many times. Its antigen is currently unknown. The sample originates from a study of T cell repertoires in cytomegalovirus infection. Study-wide context: Evidence of both CMV infection and a matching HLA type came from public TCR beta signatures. Findings and caveats of the study: Across the ex vivo response, the dominant clonotypes were HLA-C-restricted CMV-specific TCR beta clonotypes. Pooled public TCR beta family frequency picked out CMV carriers with the relevant HLA.

TCRdb reprocessed the reads via MiXCR and lists one record per CDR3 protein. The sample includes 200,000 to 300,000 distinct CDR3 sequences, roughly 9.1% of them seen just once. Germline V CDR1 and CDR2: SGHVS, FQNEAQ. The CDR3 spans 16 residues. The V and J ends lost 5 bases and 2 bases respectively, with 17 bases between them. The sequence was collected from a human donor in good health (CMV status not recorded). Some clones in this sample may be carry-over from other donors' samples. Source material: PBMCs. This chain connects TRBV7-8 to TRBJ2-3; maybe TRBD2 (6 bases). The CDR3 protein is CASSLAATRDTDTQYF. The DNA for the CDR3 is TGTGCCAGCAGCCTCGCCGCGACTAGGGACACAGATACGCAGTATTTT. The full variable domain, rest sourced from reference TRBV7-8 and TRBJ2-3, is GAGVSQSPRYKVAKRGQDVALRCDPISGHVSLFWYQQALGQGPEFLTYFQNEAQLDKSGLPSDRFFAERPEGSVSTLKIQRTQQEDSAVYLCASSLAATRDTDTQYFGPGTRLTVL.